The source of this T cell receptor beta chain is a study of technical replicates of blood from a few donors. Some clones are missing from TCRdb's copy, which holds only in-frame ones; the method was immunoSEQ multiplex PCR. Of approximately 81,000 clones listed, 95% to 96% are singletons. Germline V CDR1 and CDR2: SGHTA, FQGNSA. CDR3 size: 12 residues. V lost 1 base to trimming and J lost 11 bases; unmatched junction nucleotides: 2. The sequence came from a human donor in good health. This sequence joins TRBV7-2 and TRBJ2-1; 7 bases align to TRBD1. The sequenced material came from T cells isolated from PBMCs. The CDR3 sequence is CASSLGGQKQFF. CDR3 nucleotides: TGTGCCAGCAGCTTAGGGGGACAGAAGCAGTTCTTC. The full variable domain, rest sourced from reference TRBV7-2 and TRBJ2-1, is GAGVSQSPSNKVTEKGKDVELRCDPISGHTALYWYRQSLGQGLEFLIYFQGNSAPDKSGLPSDRFSAERTGGSVSTLTIQRTQQEDSAVYLCASSLGGQKQFFGPGTRLTVL.